This T cell receptor beta chain was profiled in a study of sequential checkpoint blockade in melanoma. In the study overall: Randomization was 1:1 between first-line nivolumab→ipilimumab and ipilimumab→nivolumab.

TCRdb keeps only in-frame clones here, not all; method: immunoSEQ multiplex PCR. Here the sample spans roughly 30,000 clones, around 88% being singletons. CDR3 length: 14 amino acids. The V and J ends lost 2 bases and 6 bases respectively, with 13 bases between them. From germline, CDR1 is SGHTA and CDR2 FQGNSA. Indicated treatment: randomized to nivolumab then ipilimumab (arm A) or the reverse (arm B). The gene calls are TRBV7-2 and TRBJ2-5; perhaps TRBD2 as D (6 bases). This specimen was CD8+ T cells sorted from blood (inferred from file names), taken from a patient given nivolumab and ipilimumab in sequence. The sequence was obtained from a human donor with melanoma. CDR3 bases: TGTGCCAGCAGCTTATTACGACTAGATCAGACCCAGTACTTC. Its protein is CASSLLRLDQTQYF.